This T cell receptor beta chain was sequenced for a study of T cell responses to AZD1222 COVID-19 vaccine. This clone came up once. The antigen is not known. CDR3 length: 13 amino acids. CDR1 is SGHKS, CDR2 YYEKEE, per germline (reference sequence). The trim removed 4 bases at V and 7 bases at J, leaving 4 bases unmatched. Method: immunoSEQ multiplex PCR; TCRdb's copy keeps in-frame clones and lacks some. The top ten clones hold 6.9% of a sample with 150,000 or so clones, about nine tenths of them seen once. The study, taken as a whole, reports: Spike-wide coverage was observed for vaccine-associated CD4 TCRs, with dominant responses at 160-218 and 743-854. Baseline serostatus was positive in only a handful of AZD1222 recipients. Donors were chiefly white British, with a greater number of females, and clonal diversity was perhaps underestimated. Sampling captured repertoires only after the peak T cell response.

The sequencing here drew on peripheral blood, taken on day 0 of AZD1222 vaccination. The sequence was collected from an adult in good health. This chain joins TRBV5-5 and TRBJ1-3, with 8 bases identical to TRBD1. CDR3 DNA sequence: TGTGCCAGCAGCAGGGACAGGCAGAACACCATATATTTT. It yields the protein CASSRDRQNTIYF.